This T cell receptor beta chain is from a study of cytomegalovirus exposure and HLA in healthy donors. General study points: Per a prior analysis, the majority of TCR beta V segments were productive roughly 87% or roughly 30% of the time. Researchers reported that three CMV-associated chains were confirmed in vitro as CMV antigen-specific.

Vbeta (60) and Jbeta (13) primers were used in the PCR. Only in-frame clones appear in the TCRdb table, and some are missing; sequencing was by immunoSEQ multiplex PCR. The sample contains under 150,000 clones, approximately 9% of which appear only once. Details on this clone: Its target is not known.

The V gene's germline CDR1 is LGHNA and CDR2 YNFKEQ. The CDR3 runs 17 residues. Trimming left V 0 bases short and J 0 bases short, with 15 bases between. The sequence derives from a male donor in good health and CMV-seronegative. The V and J genes are TRBV4-2 and TRBJ2-7, with D possibly being TRBD2 (5 bases). The sequenced sample consisted of PBMCs. CDR3 nucleotides: TGTGCCAGCAGCCAAGAACCTCGGCCGGGGAGCTCCTACGAGCAGTACTTC. Protein product: CASSQEPRPGSSYEQYF.